The clone carrying this T cell receptor (beta chain) showed up just a few times. Antigen unknown. The V end lost 4 bases, the J end lost 7 bases, and 22 bases lay between the germline ends. Germline V lookup: CDR1 MNHEY, CDR2 SVGAGI. The CDR3 extends over 16 amino acids. This specimen comes from a study of cytomegalovirus exposure and HLA in healthy donors. Across the study: Samples from HLA-typed donors yielded approximately 88 million unique TCRs in an early data release. Study observations and caveats: The study carried out a later analysis of TCR beta sequences. It associated some 17,000 of them with specific HLA alleles at a false discovery rate of 0.05.

The study ran its PCR with 60 Vbeta and 13 Jbeta primers. Original analysis: Later, roughly 77 million unique TCR beta chains were counted in an analysis, and 8.5 million to 13 million of them were shared. Assay: immunoSEQ multiplex PCR; the TCRdb copy retains only in-frame clones and omits some. V, J and clone size derive from that table, while D and trimming were established from the DNA sequence. Here the sample spans fewer than 250,000 clones, around 83% being singletons. The specimen was PBMCs. The TCR originated in a woman aged 45-65 years in good health and CMV-seropositive. This chain links TRBV6-5 with TRBJ1-2; weak D call: TRBD1 (6 bases). The CDR3: CASSFSRTARGGGYTF. In DNA, the CDR3 is TGTGCCAGCAGTTTCTCCCGGACAGCGAGGGGGGGTGGCTACACCTTC.